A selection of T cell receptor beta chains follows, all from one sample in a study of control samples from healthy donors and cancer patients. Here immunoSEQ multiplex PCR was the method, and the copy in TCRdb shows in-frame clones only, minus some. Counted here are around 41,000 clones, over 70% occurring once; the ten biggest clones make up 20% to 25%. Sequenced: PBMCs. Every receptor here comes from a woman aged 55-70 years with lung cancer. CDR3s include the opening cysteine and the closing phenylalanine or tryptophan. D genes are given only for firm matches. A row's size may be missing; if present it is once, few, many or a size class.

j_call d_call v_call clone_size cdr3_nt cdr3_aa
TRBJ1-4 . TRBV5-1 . TGCGCCAGCAGCCTTTTGACAGCAACTAATGAAAAACTGTTTTTT CASSLLTATNEKLFF
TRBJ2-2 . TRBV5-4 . TGTGCCAGCAGCTTGTTGGTAGGCAGCACCGGGGAGCTGTTTTTT CASSLLVGSTGELFF
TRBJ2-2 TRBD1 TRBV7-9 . TGTGCCAGCAGCATTAGACAGGGTTGGTCCGGGGAGCTGTTTTTT CASSIRQGWSGELFF
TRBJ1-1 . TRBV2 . TGTGCCAGCAGGAAAGCACTAATGAACACTGAAGCTTTCTTT CASRKALMNTEAFF
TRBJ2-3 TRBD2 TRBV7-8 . TGTGCCAGCAGCCCTAGCTCCGGGGGGAACACAGATACGCAGTATTTT CASSPSSGGNTDTQYF
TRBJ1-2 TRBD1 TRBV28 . TGTGCCAGTACCGGGACAGGGTCAGGATATGGCTACACCTTC CASTGTGSGYGYTF
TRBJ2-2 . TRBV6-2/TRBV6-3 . TGTGCCAGCAGTTCTCAGGGGACCGGGGAGCTGTTTTTT CASSSQGTGELFF
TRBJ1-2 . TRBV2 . TGTGCCAGCAATCCGGGGGACTATGGCTACACCTTC CASNPGDYGYTF
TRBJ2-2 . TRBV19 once TGTGCCAGCAAGATGACAGGGACTCACACCGGGGAGCTGTTTTTT CASKMTGTHTGELFF
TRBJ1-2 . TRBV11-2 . TGTGCCAGCAGCTTAGAACCAGGGGCCAACTATGGCTACACCTTC CASSLEPGANYGYTF
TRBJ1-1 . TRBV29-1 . TGCAGCGTGATGGGGAGCGGCGGCGGTTACACTGAAGCTTTCTTT CSVMGSGGGYTEAFF
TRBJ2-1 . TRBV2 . TGTGCCAGCAGGGGCATGGTATCGACCCCTGGGAATGAGCAGTTCTTC CASRGMVSTPGNEQFF
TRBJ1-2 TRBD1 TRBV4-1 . TGCGCCAGCAGCCGCTCCGGGACAGCTGCCTATGGCTACACCTTC CASSRSGTAAYGYTF
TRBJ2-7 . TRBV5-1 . TGCGCCAGCAGCTTGGACGAGTTATACGAGCAGTACTTC CASSLDELYEQYF
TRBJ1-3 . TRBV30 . TGTGCCTGGACAGACCGCTCCTCTGGAAACACCATATATTTT CAWTDRSSGNTIYF
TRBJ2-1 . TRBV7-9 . TGTGCCAGCAGCTTAGAGGGGGGGCAGTTCTTC CASSLEGGQFF
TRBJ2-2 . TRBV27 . TGTGCCAGCAGCCCAGGGGGGGACCTCCGCCGGGAGCTGTTTTTT CASSPGGDLRRELFF
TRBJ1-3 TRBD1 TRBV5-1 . TGCGCCAGCACCTCCGATCCGGGACAGGGGGGAAACACCATATATTTT CASTSDPGQGGNTIYF
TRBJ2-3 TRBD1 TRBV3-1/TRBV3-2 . TGTGCCAGCAGCCCTAGCCCCAGGGGGCAGGATACGCAGTATTTT CASSPSPRGQDTQYF
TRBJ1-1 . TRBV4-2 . TGTGCCAGCAGCCCGATGGGCGGGAACACTGAAGCTTTCTTT CASSPMGGNTEAFF
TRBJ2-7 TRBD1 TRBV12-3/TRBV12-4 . TGTGCCAGCAGTTTGGGACAGACCTACGAGCAGTACTTC CASSLGQTYEQYF
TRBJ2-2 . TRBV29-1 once TGCAGCGGAACTAGGTGGGGAGAGGCCACCGGGGAGCTGTTTTTT CSGTRWGEATGELFF
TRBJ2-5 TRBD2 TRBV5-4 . TGTGCCAGCAGCTTGGCCAGGGCGGGAGGTGAGACCCAGTACTTC CASSLARAGGETQYF
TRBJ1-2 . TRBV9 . TGTGCCAGCAGCGTGGACATAAAGGGGTATGGCTACACCTTC CASSVDIKGYGYTF
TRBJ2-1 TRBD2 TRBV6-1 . TGTGCCAGCAGTGAAGTAGGCGGGAGGGCCCCGGGGTTCTTC CASSEVGGRAPGFF
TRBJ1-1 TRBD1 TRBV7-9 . TGTGCCAGCAGCTCCTTAGCCCCCAGGACAGGGGGCCCGAACACTGAAGCTTTCTTT CASSSLAPRTGGPNTEAFF
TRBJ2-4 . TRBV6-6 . TGTGCCACGAAGGGAAGAACAGATCCAACGAACATTCAGTACTTC CATKGRTDPTNIQYF
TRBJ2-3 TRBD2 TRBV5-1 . TGCGCCAGCAGCTTCGGTAGCGGGGGGCCCAAGTATTTT CASSFGSGGPKYF
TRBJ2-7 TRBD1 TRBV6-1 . TGTGCCAGCAGTGAAGCGCTTCCAGGACAGGGTGGGCTGAGAACCTACGAGCAGTACTTC CASSEALPGQGGLRTYEQYF
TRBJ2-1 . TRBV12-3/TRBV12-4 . TGTGCCAGCAGTTCAATCAATGAGCAGTTCTTC CASSSINEQFF
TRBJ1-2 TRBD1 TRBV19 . TGTGCCAGTAGTATCCCACAGGGGAGGGTCTACTATGGCTACACCTTC CASSIPQGRVYYGYTF
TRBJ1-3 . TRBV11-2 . TGTGCCAGCAGAGAGGGTTCCTCTGGAAACACCATATATTTT CASREGSSGNTIYF
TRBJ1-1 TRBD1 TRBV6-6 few TGTGCCAGCAGTCGGTCCCTAGCAAGGGACAGCCCGAACACTGAAGCTTTCTTT CASSRSLARDSPNTEAFF
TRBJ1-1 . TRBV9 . TGTGCCAGCAGCGTGGGAGCGACAGCGGCCAGTCCTGAAGCTTTCTTT CASSVGATAASPEAFF
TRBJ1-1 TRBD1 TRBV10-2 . TGCGCCAGCAGTGAACAGGGGGGGACTGAAGCTTTCTTT CASSEQGGTEAFF
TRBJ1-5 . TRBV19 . TGTGCCAGTGGAAAGCCCCAGCATTTT CASGKPQHF